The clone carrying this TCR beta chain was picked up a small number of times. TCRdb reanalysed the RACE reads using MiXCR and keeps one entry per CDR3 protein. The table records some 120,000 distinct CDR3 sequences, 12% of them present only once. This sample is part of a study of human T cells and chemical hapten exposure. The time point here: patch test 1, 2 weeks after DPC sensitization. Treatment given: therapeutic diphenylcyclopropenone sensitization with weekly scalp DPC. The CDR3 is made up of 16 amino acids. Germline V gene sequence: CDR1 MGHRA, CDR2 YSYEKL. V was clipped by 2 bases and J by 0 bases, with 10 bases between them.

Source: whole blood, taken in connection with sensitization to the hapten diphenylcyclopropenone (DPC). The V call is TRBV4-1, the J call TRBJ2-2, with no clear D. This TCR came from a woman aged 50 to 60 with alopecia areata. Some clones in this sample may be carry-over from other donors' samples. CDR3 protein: CASSQTYGPNTGELFF. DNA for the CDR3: TGCGCCAGCAGCCAAACTTATGGGCCGAACACCGGGGAGCTGTTTTTT.